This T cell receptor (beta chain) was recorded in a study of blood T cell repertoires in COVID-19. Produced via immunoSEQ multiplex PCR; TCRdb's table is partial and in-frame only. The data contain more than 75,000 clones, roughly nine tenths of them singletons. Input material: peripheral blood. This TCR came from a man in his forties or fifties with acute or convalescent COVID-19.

This CDR3 is CSVLRTGTDTQYF. CDR3 DNA: TGCAGCGTTCTGAGGACTGGCACAGATACGCAGTATTTT. The V and J genes are TRBV29-1 and TRBJ2-3, with D possibly being TRBD2 (5 bases). Trimming removed 5 bases from V and 1 base from J, with 10 bases in between. Germline V CDR1 and CDR2: SQVTM, ANQGSEA. CDR3 length: 13 residues.